The clone carrying this T cell receptor (beta chain) was observed a single time. Its matching antigen is unknown. These data are taken from a study of cytomegalovirus exposure and HLA in healthy donors. Background on the study: The roughly 120 validation repertoires matched the approximately 700 first-cohort repertoires in platform, a later analysis reported.

The donors were in the approximately 120-subject validation cohort, distinct from the roughly 600-subject first cohort. Deletions cut 1 base from V and 3 bases from J, with 16 bases between. CDR3 size: 17 residues. Germline V gene lookup returns CDR1 MNHNS and CDR2 SASEGT. Points from the study as a whole: According to a subsequent analysis, TCR clusters from the first cohort were inclined to appear together in the roughly 120 validation repertoires.

Only in-frame clones appear in the TCRdb table, and some are missing; sequencing was by immunoSEQ multiplex PCR. The repertoire includes around 70,000 clones, around 94% of them detected once, and about 1.9% sits in the top ten. V is TRBV6-1 and J is TRBJ1-5, with D possibly being TRBD1 (6 bases). The sample taken for sequencing was PBMCs. The TCR comes from a woman in her late teens or twenties in good health and CMV-seropositive. The DNA of the CDR3 is TGTGCCAGCAGTGAAGACCGCATACAGGGATACAATCAGCCCCAGCATTTT. Protein sequence: CASSEDRIQGYNQPQHF.